These 4 T cell receptor beta chains came from one sample sequenced in a study of OX40 agonist ivuxolimab in advanced cancers. Repertoires were generated with immunoSEQ multiplex PCR, while TCRdb's copy carries only in-frame clones and drops some. The sample holds some 52,000 clones, 80% to 85% seen once. The specimen comprised CD4+ or CD8+ T cells sorted from blood, sampled in a trial of the OX40 agonist ivuxolimab. All receptors derive from an adult with an advanced solid tumor such as melanoma, head and neck, liver or kidney cancer.

V is TRBV6-6 and J is TRBJ2-2, with no clear D. Germline assignment: CDR1 MNHNY and CDR2 SVGAGI (reference sequence). The CDR3 runs 13 residues. Trimming shortened V by 6 bases and J by 4 bases, and 9 bases separated the two germline ends. The CDR3 DNA sequence: TGTGCCAGCAGAAGGACCCTCACCGGGGAGCTGTTTTTT. Its protein is CASRRTLTGELFF.

The V call is TRBV28, the J call TRBJ2-3; 14 bases agree with TRBD2. CDR3 length equals 16 residues. Germline CDR1 reads MDHEN; CDR2 reads SYDVKM. J lost 6 bases, V lost 6 bases, and 8 bases had no gene match. This CDR3 is CASSFGTSGGGDTQYF. In nucleotides, the CDR3 is TGTGCCAGCAGCTTCGGGACTAGCGGGGGCGGGGATACGCAGTATTTT.

The J gene is TRBJ1-1, the V gene TRBV27, with D unclear. The ends were cut back, 10 bases at V and 6 bases at J, with 18 bases in the middle. Germline CDR1 is MNHEY and CDR2 is SMNVEV (reference sequence). The CDR3 sequence is 13 residues long. CDR3 sequence reads: CATRDLGYAEAFF. The CDR3 region has the DNA TGTGCCACCCGCGACCTGGGCTACGCTGAAGCTTTCTTT.

The chain uses TRBV29-1 and TRBJ1-1; 9 nucleotides line up with TRBD1. This CDR3 is 14 amino acids long. V gave up 4 bases and J gave up 3 bases; unmatched junction bases: 6. Germline assignment: CDR1 SQVTM and CDR2 ANQGSEA. The CDR3 DNA sequence: TGCAGCGTTGCCCGGGACAGGGATGACACTGAAGCTTTCTTT. Protein: CSVARDRDDTEAFF.